A selection of T cell receptor beta chains follows, all from one sample in a study of cytomegalovirus exposure and HLA in healthy donors. The method was immunoSEQ multiplex PCR; TCRdb's version includes in-frame clones alone and lacks a portion of them. The sample records 100,000 to 120,000 clones, less than 85% being singletons. Sequencing input: PBMCs. The receptor source for this set is a man between 25 and 39 years old in good health and CMV-seropositive. Each CDR3 is given with its conserved first and last residue. A D gene is named only where the DNA matches it firmly. Some rows mark clone size as missing; the rest say once, few, many or name a class of expanded clone.

>TRBV28|TRBJ2-1|TRBD1|-
CASRNIPTGTDNEQFF
TGTGCCAGCAGAAATATACCAACCGGGACAGACAATGAGCAGTTCTTC
>TRBV7-2|TRBJ2-5|TRBD2|-
CASSPRTSSDQETQYF
TGTGCCAGCAGCCCAAGGACTAGTAGCGACCAAGAGACCCAGTACTTC
>TRBV6-6|TRBJ1-1|-|-
CASSLGQLGTEAFF
TGTGCCAGCAGTCTTGGACAGCTAGGAACTGAAGCTTTCTTT
>TRBV4-2|TRBJ2-7|-|once
CASSQDLGRYEQYF
TGTGCCAGCAGCCAAGATCTAGGCAGATACGAGCAGTACTTC
>TRBV19|TRBJ2-1|-|-
CASSIKIGGNEQFF
TGTGCCAGTAGTATCAAGATCGGAGGAAATGAGCAGTTCTTC
>TRBV7-9|TRBJ2-1|-|-
CASSLGSGILLGNEQFF
TGTGCCAGCAGCTTAGGGTCAGGGATATTACTTGGGAATGAGCAGTTCTTC
>TRBV28|TRBJ2-1|TRBD2|-
CASTLGGGSHNEQFF
TGTGCCAGCACCCTAGGCGGGGGTAGTCACAATGAGCAGTTCTTC
>TRBV28|TRBJ2-7|-|once
CASSFFGVLYEQYF
TGTGCCAGCAGTTTCTTCGGGGTGCTATACGAGCAGTACTTC
>TRBV6-1|TRBJ1-4|-|-
CASSTSSTNEKLFF
TGTGCCAGCAGTACAAGTTCAACTAATGAAAAACTGTTTTTT
>TRBV6-5|TRBJ1-4|-|-
CASSYSRFATNEKLFF
TGTGCCAGCAGTTACTCGAGGTTTGCAACTAATGAAAAACTGTTTTTT
>TRBV14|TRBJ1-2|-|-
CASSQDIGTHYGYTF
TGTGCCAGCAGCCAAGACATAGGGACTCACTATGGCTACACCTTC
>TRBV5-6|TRBJ2-1|-|-
CASIPYGGFEDNEQFF
TGTGCCAGCATCCCCTACGGGGGTTTTGAAGACAATGAGCAGTTCTTC
>TRBV28|TRBJ1-2|-|-
CASSPLEGVYGYTF
TGTGCCAGCAGCCCACTCGAAGGGGTTTATGGCTACACCTTC
>TRBV6-6|TRBJ1-6|-|-
CASSYSESPLHF
TGTGCCAGCAGTTACTCAGAGTCACCCCTCCACTTT
>TRBV6-5|TRBJ2-5|TRBD2|once
CASSYQRGGRETQYF
TGTGCCAGCAGTTACCAGCGGGGGGGCCGCGAGACCCAGTACTTC
>TRBV5-5|TRBJ2-7|-|once
CASSPGLNEQYF
TGTGCCAGCAGCCCAGGCCTCAACGAGCAGTACTTC
>TRBV5-1|TRBJ1-1|TRBD1|few
CASSAPGGSGTTEAFF
TGCGCCAGCAGCGCCCCAGGGGGCTCGGGGACCACTGAAGCTTTCTTT
>TRBV28|TRBJ2-3|-|-
CASSFAGLRTDTQYF
TGTGCCAGCAGTTTTGCAGGACTTCGCACAGATACGCAGTATTTT
>TRBV6-1|TRBJ1-1|TRBD1|-
CASSWGTVNTEAFF
TGTGCCAGCAGTTGGGGGACAGTTAACACTGAAGCTTTCTTT
>TRBV29-1|TRBJ2-5|-|-
CSGRGGKKTQYF
TGCAGCGGGAGGGGGGGGAAGAAGACCCAGTACTTC
>TRBV19|TRBJ2-7|-|-
CASSIGVGETYEQYF
TGTGCCAGTAGTATAGGGGTCGGGGAGACCTACGAGCAGTACTTC
>TRBV19|TRBJ2-7|TRBD1|-
CASSIGGAARGSPYEQYF
TGTGCCAGTAGTATAGGAGGGGCGGCCAGGGGGAGCCCCTACGAGCAGTACTTC